This is a list of T cell receptor beta chains from one sample in a study of T cell repertoires in cytomegalovirus infection. MiXCR, applied by TCRdb to the reads, yields one record per CDR3 protein. The sample lists hundreds of thousands of distinct CDR3 sequences, approximately 40% occurring once. Antigens of these TCRs are unknown. The material was cultured PBMCs, obtained from culture after CMV antigen stimulation. The receptors shown here come from a human donor in good health (CMV status not recorded). Some clones in this sample may be carry-over from other donors' samples. CDR3s include the opening cysteine and the closing phenylalanine or tryptophan. Each record gives: CDR3 DNA, CDR3 protein, V gene, D gene, J gene, clone size. The D gene is left open where the match is weak. Some rows mark clone size as missing; the rest say once, few, many or name a class of expanded clone.

CDR3nt: TGTGCCAGCAGTCCGCCGACAGGGCCAAACTATGGCTACACCTTC
CDR3aa: CASSPPTGPNYGYTF
v_gene: TRBV12-3/TRBV12-4
d_gene: TRBD1
j_gene: TRBJ1-2
abundance: .

CDR3nt: TGTGCCAGCAGTCAATCCCGGAATTCACCCCTCCACTTT
CDR3aa: CASSQSRNSPLHF
v_gene: TRBV11-2
d_gene: .
j_gene: TRBJ1-6
abundance: few

CDR3nt: TGTGCCAGCAGCCAAGGGGGGGTAGATCGCTACACCTTC
CDR3aa: CASSQGGVDRYTF
v_gene: TRBV16
d_gene: .
j_gene: TRBJ1-2
abundance: .

CDR3nt: TGTGCCAGCAGCTTAGACCCCCGGACGCGGACTGAAGCTTTCTTT
CDR3aa: CASSLDPRTRTEAFF
v_gene: TRBV7-2
d_gene: .
j_gene: TRBJ1-1
abundance: many

CDR3nt: TGTGCCAGCAGCTTTACTGAGTGGCGGGGCACTGAAGCTTTCTTT
CDR3aa: CASSFTEWRGTEAFF
v_gene: TRBV5-5
d_gene: .
j_gene: TRBJ1-1
abundance: .

CDR3nt: TGTGCCAGCAGCTTGGAAGGGACGGGGCTTCCCGAGCAGTACTTC
CDR3aa: CASSLEGTGLPEQYF
v_gene: TRBV5-4
d_gene: .
j_gene: TRBJ2-7
abundance: .

CDR3nt: TGCAGCGGGACCCCGCGGTTGAACACTGAAGCTTTCTTT
CDR3aa: CSGTPRLNTEAFF
v_gene: TRBV29-1
d_gene: .
j_gene: TRBJ1-1
abundance: .

CDR3nt: TGTGCCAGCGCTTCATCTAGCACAGATACGCAGTATTTT
CDR3aa: CASASSSTDTQYF
v_gene: TRBV6-5
d_gene: .
j_gene: TRBJ2-3
abundance: .

CDR3nt: TGTGCCAGCAGCTGGAATACAGATACGCAGTATTTT
CDR3aa: CASSWNTDTQYF
v_gene: TRBV7-2
d_gene: .
j_gene: TRBJ2-3
abundance: .

CDR3nt: TGTGCCAGCAGTTCAGGTGGACAGGGGATCGGCAATGAGCAGTTCTTC
CDR3aa: CASSSGGQGIGNEQFF
v_gene: TRBV12-3/TRBV12-4
d_gene: TRBD1
j_gene: TRBJ2-1
abundance: .

CDR3nt: TGTGCCAGCAGCTTTGTGACTAGTGATTTGTACGAGCAGTACTTC
CDR3aa: CASSFVTSDLYEQYF
v_gene: TRBV7-3
d_gene: .
j_gene: TRBJ2-7
abundance: few

CDR3nt: TGCAGTGCTATCGGGACAGGGTACCCCTCCGATGAGCAGTACTTC
CDR3aa: CSAIGTGYPSDEQYF
v_gene: TRBV20-1
d_gene: TRBD1
j_gene: TRBJ2-7
abundance: .

CDR3nt: TGTGCCAGCAGTGAGTTAGACAGGGGAATGGTGGCAGGCAATGAGCAGTTCTTC
CDR3aa: CASSELDRGMVAGNEQFF
v_gene: TRBV2
d_gene: TRBD1
j_gene: TRBJ2-1
abundance: .

CDR3nt: TGTGCCAGCAGCTTAGGAGACCCGGTGGGCATTCAGTACTTC
CDR3aa: CASSLGDPVGIQYF
v_gene: TRBV7-2
d_gene: .
j_gene: TRBJ2-4
abundance: .

CDR3nt: .
CDR3aa: CASSTSTPYEQYF
v_gene: TRBV12-3/TRBV12-4
d_gene: .
j_gene: TRBJ2-7
abundance: few

CDR3nt: TGCGCCAGCAGCCAAGATGGGACAGCCCTCGACAATGAGCAGTTCTTC
CDR3aa: CASSQDGTALDNEQFF
v_gene: TRBV4-3
d_gene: TRBD1
j_gene: TRBJ2-1
abundance: .

CDR3nt: TGTGCCAGCAGGCCAGCGGGAGGAGCCAAAAACATTCAGTACTTC
CDR3aa: CASRPAGGAKNIQYF
v_gene: TRBV7-2
d_gene: TRBD2
j_gene: TRBJ2-4
abundance: .

CDR3nt: TGTGCCAGCAGCTCCCAACAGGGGGGCGAAAAACTGTTTTTT
CDR3aa: CASSSQQGGEKLFF
v_gene: TRBV4-2
d_gene: TRBD1
j_gene: TRBJ1-4
abundance: .